The present TCR beta chain was sequenced within a study of cytomegalovirus exposure and HLA in healthy donors. Overall study context: Earlier sequencing of 200 million or so T cells yielded fewer than 140 million unique TCR beta sequences. Broader study findings: Whilst most TCR sequences proved rare, a subset of public TCRs occurred across many donors. The classifier reportedly diagnosed cytomegalovirus status with high specificity and sensitivity. A later analysis found most CMV-associated TCR beta chains apparently HLA-restricted.

Amplification used 60 Vbeta primers and 13 Jbeta primers. The protocol was immunoSEQ multiplex PCR, while the TCRdb copy is restricted to in-frame clones and leaves out a portion. The specimen's table records some 72,000 clones. With respect to this clone: The antigen is not known.

Germline CDR1 SQVTM, CDR2 ANQGSEA. The CDR3 is made up of 12 amino acids. The V end lost 6 bases, the J end lost 5 bases, and 13 bases lay between the germline ends. Specimen: PBMCs. The V gene is TRBV29-1, the J gene TRBJ2-5; D uncertain. The source is a boy aged 5-17 years in good health and CMV-seronegative. CDR3 residues: CSVGAVVETQYF. Written as DNA, the CDR3 is TGCAGCGTCGGCGCGGTCGTGGAGACCCAGTACTTC.